The 20 T cell receptor beta chains reported below all come from one sample, sequenced in a study of T-cell reconstitution after alpha-beta-depleted transplantation in children. Using unique molecular identifiers, the investigators prepared the TCRbeta library. From the PCR reads, TCRdb called clonotypes with MiXCR, one entry per CDR3 protein. The table records 65,000 to 75,000 distinct CDR3 sequences, roughly 5.2% of them present only once. The specimen was PBMCs, mostly from graft donor cells, collected 180 days after TCRalphabeta/CD19-depleted stem cell transplant. All receptors come from a boy younger than two who had a stem cell transplant for acute myeloid leukemia, so the T cells may come from the graft donor.

This clonotype appeared many times. V gene TRBV19 combines with J gene TRBJ2-1; weak D call: TRBD1 (6 bases). V gave up 4 bases and J gave up 7 bases, with 17 bases separating them. Germline CDR1 and CDR2: LNHDA and SQIVND (reference sequence). This CDR3 has 15 residues. This CDR3 is CASSTTGGVRNEQFF. CDR3 nucleotide sequence: TGTGCCAGTAGTACGACAGGAGGAGTAAGGAATGAGCAGTTCTTC.

This clonotype was counted ten times or more. The chain is built from TRBV6-2 or TRBV6-3 and TRBJ2-3; maybe TRBD2 (6 bases). The V end was cut by 5 bases, the J end by 2 bases, with 14 bases between. The CDR3 is made up of 15 amino acids. Germline CDR1 is MNHEY and CDR2 is SVGEGT. The CDR3 nucleotides read TGTGCCAGCAGTGCGGGGTTTCTCCTCACAGATACGCAGTATTTT. Translating gives CASSAGFLLTDTQYF.

This clonotype was seen repeatedly, ten times or more. The chain combines TRBV20-1 with TRBJ2-5; TRBD2 might be the D (6 bases). From germline, CDR1 is DFQATT and CDR2 SNEGSKA (reference sequence). The length of the CDR3 is 13 residues. Trimming cost V 3 bases and J 5 bases, with 13 bases left between them. The DNA of the CDR3 is TGCAGTGCTAGTAGGGCAGGGAGGGAGACCCAGTACTTC. It specifies CSASRAGRETQYF.

This clonotype has ten or more counts. The chain recombines TRBV28 with TRBJ2-2, with D possibly being TRBD2 (7 bases). The CDR3 covers 15 residues. The V gene lost 3 bases and the J gene lost 5 bases, with 13 bases spanning the gap. Germline CDR1 is MDHEN and CDR2 is SYDVKM. This CDR3 reads CASSLGGAGTGELFF. DNA of the CDR3: TGTGCCAGCAGTTTGGGGGGGGCAGGGACCGGGGAGCTGTTTTTT.

V gene TRBV4-2 combines with J gene TRBJ1-5, with D possibly being TRBD1 (5 bases). CDR1 is LGHNA and CDR2 is YNFKEQ in the germline V gene. Trimming removed 8 bases from V and 1 base from J, with 15 bases in between. This CDR3 spans 15 amino acids. CDR3 amino acids: CASGPGTASNQPQHF. The CDR3 nucleotides are TGTGCCAGCGGCCCTGGGACCGCCAGCAATCAGCCCCAGCATTTT.

In its sample, this clonotype was seen many times. The chain is built from TRBV3-1 and TRBJ2-2, with 10 positions matching TRBD1. This CDR3 region has 19 residues. The V segment lost 4 bases and the J segment 0 bases; nucleotides outside the gene matches: 11. CDR1 and CDR2 (germline): LGHDT, YNNKEL (reference sequence). Written as DNA, the CDR3 is TGTGCCAGCAGCCCCAAGACAGGGGGCTTAGTAGCGAACACCGGGGAGCTGTTTTTT. This encodes CASSPKTGGLVANTGELFF.

This clonotype was seen repeatedly, ten times or more. The genes are TRBV29-1 and TRBJ1-1; D is undetermined. CDR1 is SQVTM and CDR2 is ANQGSEA in the germline V gene. CDR3 length: 10 residues. V lost 7 bases and J 1 base, leaving 4 bases between the germline ends. CDR3 DNA sequence: TGCAGCGGCCGGAACACTGAAGCTTTCTTT. This codes for CSGRNTEAFF.

This clonotype was detected ten times or more. V is TRBV28 and J is TRBJ2-3; the match to TRBD1 covers 7 bases. This CDR3 contains 15 residues. Germline lookup yields CDR1 MDHEN and CDR2 SYDVKM. Trimming took 4 bases from V and 1 from J; bases not matched to a gene: 5. The CDR3 coding sequence is TGTGCCAGCAGTTCCACAGGGGCGCGCACAGATACGCAGTATTTT. It is translated as CASSSTGARTDTQYF.

This clonotype was picked up many times. V usage is TRBV20-1 and J usage is TRBJ2-7; TRBD1 aligns across 7 bases. The CDR3 runs 17 residues. The V gene end was trimmed by 1 base and the J gene end by 2 bases; junction bases not matched to a gene: 14. CDR1 DFQATT and CDR2 SNEGSKA come from the germline V gene (reference sequence). CDR3 loop: CSARGNRQGISAYEQYV. CDR3 nucleotides: TGCAGTGCTAGAGGAAACCGACAGGGAATCTCGGCCTACGAGCAGTACGTC.

This clonotype was counted ten times or more. V and J are TRBV7-9 and TRBJ2-3; D may correspond to TRBD1 or TRBD2 (6 bases each). Germline CDR1 is SEHNR and CDR2 is FQNEAQ (reference sequence). This CDR3 is built from 15 residues. V was pared by 8 bases and J by 2 bases, with 17 bases between. The CDR3 bases are TGTGCCAGCCCCACCGGAGGGGGGTACACAGATACGCAGTATTTT. Translating it yields CASPTGGGYTDTQYF.

This clonotype was seen ten or more times. The chain combines TRBV29-1 with TRBJ2-6; TRBD1 aligns across 7 bases. Germline loops: CDR1 SQVTM, CDR2 ANQGSEA. There are 14 residues in the CDR3. With V trimmed by 4 bases and J by 4 bases, 4 bases remained unmatched. The CDR3: CSVGDRVGANVLTF. For the CDR3, the DNA is TGCAGCGTTGGAGACAGGGTCGGGGCCAACGTCCTGACTTTC.

This clonotype has a handful of counts. J is TRBJ1-1 and V is TRBV5-6; a possible D gene is TRBD1 (6 bases). V was pared by 5 bases and J by 0 bases, with 17 bases between. The CDR3 totals 16 residues. Germline CDR1 and CDR2: SGHDT and YYEEEE. The CDR3 DNA sequence: TGTGCCAGCAGAGTAAGGGGGTTTGGGATGAACACTGAAGCTTTCTTT. Its translation is CASRVRGFGMNTEAFF.

Remarks on this clonotype: Relative to the germline gene, one junction end is altered; a read error may explain this. This chain joins TRBV5-4 and TRBJ2-1; 12 positions agree with TRBD1. CDR3 size: 12 residues. The germline CDR1 and CDR2 sequences are SGHNT and YYREEE (reference sequence). CDR3 sequence: CASSFPGQGASF. The CDR3 DNA is TGTGCCAGCAGCTTTCCGGGACAGGGGGCGAGCTTC. Full variable domain (missing parts from reference TRBV5-4 and TRBJ2-1): ETGVTQSPTHLIKTRGQQVTLRCSSQSGHNTVSWYQQALGQGPQFIFQYYREEENGRGNFPPRFSGLQFPNYSSELNVNALELDDSALYLCASSFPGQGASFGPGTRLTVL.

This clonotype was recorded at least ten times. V is TRBV12-3 or TRBV12-4 and J is TRBJ2-3; 8 nucleotides match TRBD2. The CDR3 totals 15 residues. Unmatched junction bases numbered 7, after V lost 5 bases and J lost 3 bases. The CDR3, as DNA: TGTGCCAGCAGTACGCGGGGGGCCGGGACAGATACGCAGTATTTT. Amino acids: CASSTRGAGTDTQYF.

At least ten counts were recorded for this clonotype. This chain connects TRBV19 to TRBJ1-5; D gene uncertain. This CDR3 spans 12 amino acids. Germline loops: CDR1 LNHDA, CDR2 SQIVND (reference sequence). V was pared by 6 bases and J by 0 bases, with 3 bases between. CDR3 protein: CASSHSNQPQHF. In DNA, the CDR3 is TGTGCCAGTAGCCATAGCAATCAGCCCCAGCATTTT.

This clonotype was seen ten or more times. The chain links TRBV7-9 to TRBJ1-6; 7 positions agree with TRBD1. The CDR3 length is 14 residues. Germline CDR1 and CDR2: SEHNR and FQNEAQ (reference sequence). Trimming removed 3 bases from V and 10 bases from J; junction bases left unmatched: 6. CDR3 sequence reads: CASSFSTGDSPLHF. CDR3 sequence (DNA): TGTGCCAGCAGCTTCTCTACAGGGGACTCACCCCTCCACTTT.

Ten or more counts support this clonotype. This chain connects TRBV5-8 to TRBJ1-2; D is undetermined. Trimming shortened V by 0 bases and J by 4 bases, and 13 bases separated the two germline ends. The CDR3 sequence is 15 residues long. In germline, CDR1 is SGHTS, CDR2 YDEGEE. The CDR3 spells CASSLERVNSYGYTF. The CDR3 DNA follows: TGTGCCAGCAGCTTGGAACGGGTCAATAGCTATGGCTACACCTTC.

This clonotype was seen repeatedly, ten times or more. The chain is built from TRBV4-2 and TRBJ2-3; 9 nucleotides match TRBD1. The V segment lost 0 bases and the J segment 4 bases; nucleotides outside the gene matches: 8. The CDR3 is made up of 17 amino acids. In germline, CDR1 is LGHNA, CDR2 YNFKEQ. The DNA for the CDR3 is TGTGCCAGCAGCCAAGAGAGGGGGACAGGGTCGTCAGATACGCAGTATTTT. Translating gives CASSQERGTGSSDTQYF.

Many counts were recorded for this clonotype. The rearrangement links TRBV11-2 to TRBJ2-6; 11 nucleotides match TRBD1. The CDR3 covers 20 residues. CDR1 is SGHAT and CDR2 is FQNNGV in the germline V gene. J was trimmed by 2 bases and V by 4 bases; bases with no gene match: 13. This CDR3 reads CASSSLPPWTGGTGANVLTF. Written as DNA, the CDR3 is TGTGCCAGCAGCTCGCTTCCCCCCTGGACAGGGGGCACTGGGGCCAACGTCCTGACTTTC.

This clonotype was recorded at least ten times. The chain carries TRBV3-1 and TRBJ1-1; D possibly corresponds to TRBD1 (6 bases). The CDR3 has 14 residues. CDR1 and CDR2 from the germline V gene are LGHDT and YNNKEL (reference sequence). The V and J ends lost 4 bases and 4 bases respectively, with 13 bases between them. CDR3 in amino acids: CASSRGGAATEAFF. Written as DNA, the CDR3 is TGTGCCAGCAGCCGAGGGGGGGCGGCCACTGAAGCTTTCTTT.